This T cell receptor beta chain emerged from a study of blood T cell repertoires in COVID-19. Overall study: COVID-19 samples, acute and convalescent, were from the United States, Italy and Spain. PBMCs, B-cell-depleted T cells, or T cells provided the cDNA or gDNA that made up the material.

Original processing methods: Reference gene primer amplification in the assay estimated nucleated cell counts. TCRdb's table, derived via immunoSEQ multiplex PCR, lists solely in-frame clones and lacks some. V, J and clone size derive from that table, while D and trimming were established from the DNA sequence. The sample lists about 100,000 clones; 90% were seen once. With 6 bases removed from V and 0 bases from J, the gap between germline ends came to 6 bases. This CDR3 has 13 residues. The chain combines TRBV12-3 or TRBV12-4 with TRBJ1-5; no clear D gene. Sequences were obtained from peripheral blood. This receptor was identified in a man aged 55 to 70 with acute or convalescent COVID-19. CDR3 amino acids: CASREYSNQPQHF. In DNA, the CDR3 is TGTGCCAGCAGGGAGTATAGCAATCAGCCCCAGCATTTT.